This TCR beta chain was identified during a study of blood T cell repertoires in COVID-19. In the authors' workflow: For nucleated cells, counts were estimated from reference gene primer amplification. TCRdb's table, derived via immunoSEQ multiplex PCR, lists solely in-frame clones and lacks some. The V and J calls and clone size come from that table; D and trimming were worked out from the DNA. The sample carries 250,000 to 300,000 clones, 91% recorded once. The sample holds a few counts of this clone. The CDR3 totals 14 residues. Germline V gene lookup returns CDR1 SNHLY and CDR2 FYNNEI. V lost 2 bases to trimming and J lost 3 bases, with 8 bases between them.

Material: peripheral blood. The chain is built from TRBV2 and TRBJ1-3; TRBD1 is a possible D gene (6 bases). The source of this sequence is a woman aged 25 to 39 with COVID-19, enrolled during active disease. This chain's CDR3 is CASSEQGSGNTIYF. CDR3 nucleotide sequence: TGTGCCAGCAGTGAACAGGGGAGTGGAAACACCATATATTTT.